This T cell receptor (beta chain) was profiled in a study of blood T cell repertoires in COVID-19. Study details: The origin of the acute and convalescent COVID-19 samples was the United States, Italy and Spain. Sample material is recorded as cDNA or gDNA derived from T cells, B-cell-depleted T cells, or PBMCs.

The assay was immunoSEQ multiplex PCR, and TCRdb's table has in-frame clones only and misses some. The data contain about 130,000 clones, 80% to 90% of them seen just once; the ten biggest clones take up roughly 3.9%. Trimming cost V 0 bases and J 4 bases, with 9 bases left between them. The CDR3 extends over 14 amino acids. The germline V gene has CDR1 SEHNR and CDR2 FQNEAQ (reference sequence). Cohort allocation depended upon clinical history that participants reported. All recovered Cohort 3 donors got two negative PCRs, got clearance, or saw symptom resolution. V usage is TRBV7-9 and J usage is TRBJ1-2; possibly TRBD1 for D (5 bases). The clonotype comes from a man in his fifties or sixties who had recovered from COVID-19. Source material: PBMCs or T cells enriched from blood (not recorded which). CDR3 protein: CASSLAQGPYGYTF. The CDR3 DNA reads TGTGCCAGCAGCTTAGCCCAGGGCCCCTATGGCTACACCTTC.